This TCR beta chain originates from a study of blood T cell repertoires in COVID-19. This CDR3 is built from 16 residues. V was clipped by 1 base and J by 0 bases, with 13 bases between them. The germline V gene encodes CDR1 SGHTA and CDR2 FQGNSA. Assay: immunoSEQ multiplex PCR; the TCRdb copy retains only in-frame clones and omits some. The sample contains roughly 180,000 clones, approximately 80% of which appear only once. The study assigned cohorts using participant-reported clinical history. Sequencing used PBMCs or T cells enriched from blood (not recorded which). This clonotype was obtained from a man in his sixties who had been exposed to COVID-19. The V and J genes are TRBV7-2 and TRBJ2-7; a weak D match, TRBD2 (6 bases). The CDR3 loop is CASSLVGGASSYEQYF. The CDR3, as DNA: TGTGCCAGCAGCTTAGTCGGGGGAGCGAGCTCCTACGAGCAGTACTTC.